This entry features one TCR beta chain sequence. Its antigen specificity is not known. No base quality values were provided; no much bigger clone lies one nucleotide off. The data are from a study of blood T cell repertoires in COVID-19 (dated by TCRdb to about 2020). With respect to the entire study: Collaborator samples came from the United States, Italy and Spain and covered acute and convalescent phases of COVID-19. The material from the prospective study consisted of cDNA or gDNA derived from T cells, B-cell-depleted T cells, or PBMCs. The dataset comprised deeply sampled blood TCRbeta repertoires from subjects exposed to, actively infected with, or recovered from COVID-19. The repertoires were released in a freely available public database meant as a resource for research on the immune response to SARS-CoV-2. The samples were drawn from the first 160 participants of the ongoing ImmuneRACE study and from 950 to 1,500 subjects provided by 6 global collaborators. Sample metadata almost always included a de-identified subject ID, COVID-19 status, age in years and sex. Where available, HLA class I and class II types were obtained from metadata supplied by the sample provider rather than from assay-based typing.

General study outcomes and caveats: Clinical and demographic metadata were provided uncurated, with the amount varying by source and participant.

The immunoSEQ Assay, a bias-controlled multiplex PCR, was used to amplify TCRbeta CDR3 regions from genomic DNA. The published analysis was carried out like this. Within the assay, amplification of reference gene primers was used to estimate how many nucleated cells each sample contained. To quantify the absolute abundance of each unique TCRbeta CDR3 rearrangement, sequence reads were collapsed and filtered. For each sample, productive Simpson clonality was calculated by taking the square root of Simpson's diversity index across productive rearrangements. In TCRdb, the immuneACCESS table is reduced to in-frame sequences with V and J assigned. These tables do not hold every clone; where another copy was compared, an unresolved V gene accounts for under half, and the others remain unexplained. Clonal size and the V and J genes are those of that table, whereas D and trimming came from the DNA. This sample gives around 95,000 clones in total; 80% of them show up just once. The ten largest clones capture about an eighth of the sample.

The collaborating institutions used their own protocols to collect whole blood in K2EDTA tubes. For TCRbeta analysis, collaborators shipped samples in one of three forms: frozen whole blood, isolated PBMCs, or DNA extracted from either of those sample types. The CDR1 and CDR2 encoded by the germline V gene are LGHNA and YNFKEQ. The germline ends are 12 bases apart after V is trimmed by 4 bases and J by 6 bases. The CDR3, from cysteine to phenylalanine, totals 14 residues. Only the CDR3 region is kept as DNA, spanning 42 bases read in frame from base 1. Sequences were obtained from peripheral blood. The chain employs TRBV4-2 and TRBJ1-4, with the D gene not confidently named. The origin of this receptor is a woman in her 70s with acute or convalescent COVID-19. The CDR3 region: CASSPSYGDEKLFF. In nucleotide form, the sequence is TGTGCCAGCAGCCCTTCCTACGGGGATGAAAAACTGTTTTTT.